These T cell receptor beta chains were read from a single sample in a study of radiation and T cells in renal cell carcinoma. Here immunoSEQ multiplex PCR was the method, and the copy in TCRdb shows in-frame clones only, minus some. The sample yields about 65,000 clones, roughly 79% seen once. The sequencing here drew on blood, taken from a patient whose treatment included radiotherapy and nephrectomy. These receptors came from a man aged 60 to 69 with renal cell carcinoma. CDR3s leave out the opening cysteine and the closing phenylalanine or tryptophan.

ASSLERQKETQY	TRBV7-9	TRBJ2-5
ASSVGSPGNSPLH	TRBV2	TRBJ1-6
ASSLGETNEKLF	TRBV7-8	TRBJ1-4
ASSYYNEQF	TRBV7-2	TRBJ2-1
ASSPGGTDYGYT	TRBV18	TRBJ1-2
ASSRGSETQY	TRBV18	TRBJ2-5
SVDKDEKLF	TRBV29-1	TRBJ1-4
ASSVDRGTGELF	TRBV9	TRBJ2-2
ASSYRVDTEAF	TRBV6-5	TRBJ1-1
SAKDNYGYT	TRBV20-1	TRBJ1-2
ASTRGRNYGYT	TRBV5-1	TRBJ1-2
ASSQGQGTDTQY	TRBV19	TRBJ2-3
AWTSGSTDTQY	TRBV30	TRBJ2-3
ASSMGSESTEAF	TRBV19	TRBJ1-1
SVEDGNREGFGYT	TRBV29-1	TRBJ1-2
ASSLFGTGGGNEQF	TRBV5-1	TRBJ2-1
ASSIVKGSNEQF	TRBV19	TRBJ2-1
ASSGQGANQPQH	TRBV19	TRBJ1-5